This TCR beta chain derives from a study of T cells in Graves' hyperthyroidism and ophthalmopathy (dated by TCRdb to between 2018 and 2021). Broadly, across the study: Peripheral blood was collected at initial diagnosis, before any treatment. TCR V-J signatures able to tell the groups apart were searched for in a discovery cohort of 90 to 100 patients, of whom about 40 had Graves' ophthalmopathy and around 57 had stable Graves' hyperthyroidism. Thyroid tissue and blood T-cell repertoires from six Graves' hyperthyroidism patients were also compared in the study. An independent validation cohort of 18 to 20 hyperthyroidism patients and over 15 patients who later progressed to ophthalmopathy tested prospective prediction of ophthalmopathy. After sampling, hyperthyroidism patients received methimazole starting at 30 mg daily, and ophthalmopathy patients received high-dose intravenous methylprednisolone. The approximately 97 discovery patients were randomly divided into training and test sets at a 7:3 ratio. The paper describes TCR Vbeta CDR3 sequencing of 135 peripheral blood samples, made up of under 50 ophthalmopathy patients, over 70 hyperthyroidism patients and some 17 progressor patients. Overall study results and their limits: Sample size was not statistically predetermined, and investigators were not blinded to group allocation. Most expanded thyroid clonotypes (frequency above 0.001) were also detected in blood, a finding suggesting that blood repertoires may reflect thyroid immune responses. In validation, progression to ophthalmopathy was predicted by the model with almost 71% sensitivity and 72.22% specificity, a median of 6.5 months before onset. Ophthalmopathy was separated from stable hyperthyroidism by a 13 V-J signature model, with 87.88% sensitivity and about 81% specificity obtained in cross-validation and 80%/75% obtained in testing.

The TCR beta CDR3 regions were amplified from the RNA transcripts. The TCR CDR3 was subjected to a first round of RT-PCR using the HTBI primer set and the Qiagen OneStep RT-PCR kit. Libraries were constructed in a second round of multiplex PCR, after which size selection and purification were carried out. The libraries were sequenced on an Illumina HiSeq2000 using paired-end 100 bp reads. As for the original processing: SOAPnuke was used to process the raw data, throwing out any read that contained adapters or uncalled bases, had a mean Phred below 15, or lacked an exact constant-primer or identifier match. High-quality paired reads were merged with COPE v1.2.5, and unique nucleotide sequences were defined as clonotypes. MiTCR v1.1 was used to align clonotypes to the IMGT TRBV, TRBD and TRBJ reference segments. Only V-J combinations with frequency above 0.0001, covering 99.2% of repertoires, were analysed. The TCS score was defined as the ratio of F50 (clonal expansion) to E x V (chaos), calculated using BLOSUM62-based TCRdist between CDR3 peptides within each V-J. Welch's t-statistics and random forest reduced 514 V-J features to around 14, which were used in a naive Bayes classifier (R e1071). The similarity between thyroid and blood repertoires was quantified using the Morisita-Horn index. In TCRdb, the public reads were trimmed at Q25 with fastp and aligned with MiXCR, with productive beta chains retained. Each CDR3 protein gets just one entry, which takes the most common genes and DNA from the rows behind it. These V and J calls originate from TCRdb's pipeline instead of the authors' own analysis. Here the sample has about 680,000 distinct CDR3 sequences; 30% to 40% occur a single time. Clones ranked in the top ten supply less than 40% of the sample.

This clonotype was found a few times. The antigen this receptor binds is unknown. No clone much larger than this one lies a single base away; base qualities are absent. The germline V gene (reference sequence) specifies MNHEY as CDR1 and SMNVEV as CDR2. V ends up 2 bases short and J 7 bases short, with an unmatched junction base count of 7. Taken from cysteine to phenylalanine, the CDR3 has 14 residues. Only the CDR3 part of the read is kept: 42 bases, read in frame from the first base. Stable Graves' hyperthyroidism was defined as the absence of progression to ophthalmopathy over 18 months of follow-up. The hyperthyroidism patients were between 18 and 65 years old and newly diagnosed, with a disease duration of less than 2 months. The study excluded patients with uncontrolled infections, other autoimmune diseases, pregnancy or lactation. Clinical symptoms, serum thyroxine and TRAb, thyroid ultrasound, and orbital computed tomography formed the basis for the diagnoses. PBMCs were separated from over 9 ml of fresh peripheral blood using Ficoll-Paque density gradient centrifugation. Total RNA was extracted with Trizol reagent, and quality was checked on an Agilent 2100 Bioanalyzer.

Rearrangement joined TRBV27 to TRBJ2-5, with 7 middle bases fitting TRBD1. The sequenced sample was blood. The receptor was derived from a woman aged 40 to 55 with Graves' hyperthyroidism. The DNA sequence is as follows: TGTGCCAGCAGTTTAAAAGCGACAGGGACGACCCAGTACTTC. It encodes CASSLKATGTTQYF.